This TCR beta chain comes out of a study of blood T cells in healthy people across ages. Germline CDR1 and CDR2: SGHAT and FQNNGV. V lost 5 bases, J lost 4 bases, and 14 bases lay in between. The CDR3 is 14 residues long. The second PCR ran roughly 6 to 11 cycles with a sample-barcoded 5' primer and J-beta primers. TCRdb re-analysed the 5' RACE reads in MiXCR, keeping a single row per CDR3 protein. The sample carries more than 600,000 distinct CDR3 sequences, roughly 25% recorded once. This sample also appeared in a second study, on T cells of mothers and their children.

V gene TRBV11-2 combines with J gene TRBJ2-5; possible D gene TRBD1, 5 bases. The sequence was obtained from a boy between 5 and 17 years old in good health. The sample was blood. The CDR3: CASSPVPQGETQYF. CDR3 bases: TGTGCCAGCAGCCCGGTCCCGCAGGGAGAGACCCAGTACTTC.